This T cell receptor (beta chain) came from a study of technical replicates of blood from a handful of donors. This clone was picked up a small number of times. The CDR3 has 11 residues. CDR1 MGHDK and CDR2 SYGVNS come from the germline V gene. V gave up 6 bases and J gave up 8 bases, with 10 bases separating them. The method was immunoSEQ multiplex PCR; TCRdb's version includes in-frame clones alone and lacks a portion of them. The data hold approximately 81,000 clones, with roughly four fifths observed a single time. The TCR sequence derives from a human donor in good health. Some clones in this sample may be carry-over from other donors' samples. The rearrangement uses TRBV25-1 and TRBJ1-1, with unresolved D. Sequenced sample: PBMCs. The CDR3 DNA is TGTGCCAGCAGGCTGGGGAGAGAAGCTTTCTTT. Translation: CASRLGREAFF.